This TCR beta chain appears in the sequencing data of a study of blood T cell dynamics during melanoma immunotherapy. Study observations and caveats: Disease-control patients' PBMC repertoires became either more clonal or more diverse at W3.

As to time point: week 3, after first cycle of checkpoint inhibitor. Measured with immunoSEQ multiplex PCR; TCRdb has only the in-frame clones, and not every one. The sample includes 10,000 to 12,000 clones, roughly 80% of them seen just once. With respect to this clone: Its antigen remains unidentified.

This CDR3 has 14 amino acids. V was cut by 5 bases and J by 1 base, with 11 bases left in between. Per germline, CDR1 MDHEN and CDR2 SYDVKM. The chain links TRBV28 to TRBJ1-1; a weak D match, TRBD1 (5 bases). This TCR was recovered from a human donor with melanoma. The material was blood, obtained from a patient treated with checkpoint blockade. The CDR3 DNA follows: TGTGCCAGCAGTAGGAGGGGAACGAACACTGAAGCTTTCTTT. Its protein product is CASSRRGTNTEAFF.